Listed here are 15 T cell receptor beta chains from one sample, sequenced in a study of blood T cell repertoires in COVID-19. Sequencing was performed with immunoSEQ multiplex PCR; in TCRdb, only in-frame clones are kept and a portion is missing. Here the sample spans about 100,000 clones, 70% to 90% being singletons. The source material was peripheral blood. Receptors were obtained from a human donor in a cohort sampled during active COVID-19.

The V and J genes are TRBV19 and TRBJ2-1, with D possibly matching TRBD2 (6 bases). Per the germline V gene, CDR1 is LNHDA and CDR2 is SQIVND (reference sequence). V lost 1 base and J 1 base, leaving 8 bases between the germline ends. This CDR3 comprises 15 residues. CDR3 loop: CASSIGRESYNEQFF. In DNA form, the CDR3 reads TGTGCCAGTAGTATAGGTCGGGAGTCCTACAATGAGCAGTTCTTC.

Comments on this clone: Within the sample, other DNA sequences also encode this same CDR3. This chain connects TRBV5-1 to TRBJ1-1, with D uncertain. Germline assignment: CDR1 SGHRS and CDR2 YFSETQ. There are 13 residues in the CDR3. V lost 4 bases and J 2 bases, leaving 9 bases between the germline ends. The CDR3 DNA follows: TGCGCCAGCAGCCTACAGCTAAACACTGAAGCTTTCTTT. Protein sequence: CASSLQLNTEAFF.

This clone was picked up one time. The rearrangement uses TRBV6-6 and TRBJ1-5, with 7 positions matching TRBD1. Germline loops: CDR1 MNHNY, CDR2 SVGAGI (reference sequence). V lost 5 bases and J lost 6; bases outside the gene matches: 1. CDR3 size: 12 residues. The CDR3 bases are TGTGCCAGCAGTCGACAGGGTCAGCCCCAGCATTTT. This gives the protein CASSRQGQPQHF.

This chain connects TRBV12-3 or TRBV12-4 to TRBJ1-3; D might be TRBD1 (6 bases). The CDR3 has 13 residues. Trimming took off 6 bases at V and 1 base at J, with 7 bases between the two ends. This chain's CDR3 is CASSQGSGNTIYF. The CDR3 region has the DNA TGTGCCAGCAGCCAGGGGTCTGGAAACACCATATATTTT.

This chain connects TRBV28 to TRBJ1-6; D gene ambiguous. V lost 6 bases to trimming and J lost 4 bases, with 10 bases between them. The germline CDR1 and CDR2 sequences are MDHEN and SYDVKM. This CDR3 is built from 14 residues. Here the CDR3 reads CASSRTVYNSPLHF. As DNA, the CDR3 is TGTGCCAGCAGCCGAACAGTATATAATTCACCCCTCCACTTT.

The CDR3 bases are TGTGCCAGCACCCTACAGGGGAATGGAGAAGCTTTCTTT. Translated: CASTLQGNGEAFF. The chain is built from TRBV12-3 or TRBV12-4 and TRBJ1-1, with 7 bases aligning to TRBD1. Unmatched junction bases numbered 10, after V lost 7 bases and J lost 8 bases. The CDR3 is made up of 13 amino acids.

This sequence joins TRBV5-1 and TRBJ1-2; TRBD1 is a possible D gene (6 bases). Germline CDR1 reads SGHRS; CDR2 reads YFSETQ. V was shortened by 2 bases and J by 2 bases, with 10 bases between the two germline ends. The length of the CDR3 is 14 residues. The CDR3 loop is CASSFNRENYGYTF. CDR3 DNA: TGCGCCAGCAGCTTTAACAGGGAGAACTATGGCTACACCTTC.

This clone was detected only once. V is TRBV5-1 and J is TRBJ2-3; D might be TRBD2 (6 bases). The CDR3 contains 16 residues. Germline assignment: CDR1 SGHRS and CDR2 YFSETQ. V was clipped by 0 bases and J by 6 bases, with 17 bases between them. The CDR3 nucleotides are TGCGCCAGCAGCTTGGCCCGGGAGTCTAACAACGATACGCAGTATTTT. It yields the protein CASSLARESNNDTQYF. Variable domain in full (rest from reference TRBV5-1 and TRBJ2-3): KAGVTQTPRYLIKTRGQQVTLSCSPISGHRSVSWYQQTPGQGLQFLFEYFSETQRNKGNFPGRFSGRQFSNSRSEMNVSTLELGDSALYLCASSLARESNNDTQYFGPGTRLTVL.

The rearrangement uses TRBV5-1 and TRBJ2-5; 7 nucleotides align to TRBD1. Germline V gene data show CDR1 as SGHRS and CDR2 as YFSETQ. CDR3 length: 14 residues. V lost 5 bases, J lost 4 bases, and 8 bases stayed unmatched. The CDR3 bases are TGCGCCAGCAGTTCAACGACAGGGCCAGAGACCCAGTACTTC. Protein sequence: CASSSTTGPETQYF.

The chain joins TRBV28 to TRBJ2-2; tentative D call: TRBD1 (6 bases). The CDR3 runs to 15 residues. Germline V gene lookup returns CDR1 MDHEN and CDR2 SYDVKM. Between the trimmed V and J ends, which lost 3 bases and 6 bases, there was a span of 14 bases. CDR3 DNA: TGTGCCAGCAGTTTTTCAGGGGTAGGCGCCGGGGAGCTGTTTTTT. Translation gives CASSFSGVGAGELFF. Variable domain in full (rest from reference TRBV28 and TRBJ2-2): DVKVTQSSRYLVKRTGEKVFLECVQDMDHENMFWYRQDPGLGLRLIYFSYDVKMKEKGDIPEGYSVSREKKERFSLILESASTNQTSMYLCASSFSGVGAGELFFGEGSRLTVL.

This chain links TRBV5-4 with TRBJ2-5; 8 bases are shared with TRBD2. After removal of 7 bases from V and 4 bases from J, the junction contained 6 bases not matched to a gene. This CDR3 has 13 amino acids. CDR1 SGHNT and CDR2 YYREEE come from the germline V gene (reference sequence). The CDR3 sequence: CASERETGETQYF. The CDR3 region has the DNA TGTGCCAGCGAGCGGGAGACGGGAGAGACCCAGTACTTC.

This chain joins TRBV19 and TRBJ2-7; 7 positions match TRBD1. V shed 1 base and J 0 bases; nucleotides not matched to a gene: 0. There are 14 residues in the CDR3. The germline gives CDR1 LNHDA, CDR2 SQIVND (reference sequence). The chain's CDR3 is CASSIGDSSYEQYF. CDR3 DNA: TGTGCCAGTAGTATAGGGGACAGCTCCTACGAGCAGTACTTC.

The chain joins TRBV14 to TRBJ2-2; possible D gene TRBD2, 6 bases. In germline, CDR1 is SGHDN, CDR2 FVKESK. Deletions cut 4 bases from V and 1 base from J, with 10 bases between. The CDR3 consists of 15 residues. The CDR3 DNA reads as TGTGCCAGCAGCCCTACGGGACTGAACACCGGGGAGCTGTTTTTT. This sequence encodes CASSPTGLNTGELFF.

The V and J genes are TRBV27 and TRBJ2-7; the match to TRBD1 covers 12 bases. V dropped 5 bases and J dropped 3; count of bases not matched to a gene: 5. There are 15 residues in the CDR3. Germline V gene lookup returns CDR1 MNHEY and CDR2 SMNVEV (reference sequence). CDR3 coding DNA: TGTGCCAGCAGTGATGGGACAGGGGGCAGCTACGAGCAGTACTTC. Translation gives CASSDGTGGSYEQYF.

The V call is TRBV6-5, the J call TRBJ1-2; 8 nucleotides match TRBD1. Unmatched junction bases numbered 5, after V lost 6 bases and J lost 2 bases. CDR3 length: 14 amino acids. Germline V gene data show CDR1 as MNHEY and CDR2 as SVGAGI. The CDR3 sequence is CASSPGTGNYGYTF. The CDR3, as DNA: TGTGCCAGCAGCCCCGGGACAGGAAACTATGGCTACACCTTC.